These T cell receptor beta chains were read from a single sample in a study of early T cells in non-severe SARS-CoV-2 infection. MiXCR was run by TCRdb on the 5' RACE reads, yielding one entry per CDR3 protein. The table has 50,000 to 70,000 distinct CDR3 sequences, under 15% seen once. The sample comprised whole blood. The receptors come from an adult who was a healthcare worker with PCR-confirmed SARS-CoV-2 infection or an uninfected control (not recorded which). Each CDR3 is given with its conserved first and last residue. The order of the fields is clone size, V gene, J gene, D gene, CDR3 protein, CDR3 DNA. A D gene is named only where the DNA matches it firmly. Size is omitted from some rows. Given values are once, few, many or a class for expanded clones.

clone_size: NA; v_call: TRBV3-1; j_call: TRBJ2-3; d_call: TRBD2; cdr3_aa: CASSQGTSGRQDTQYF; cdr3_nt: TGTGCCAGCAGCCAAGGGACTAGCGGGAGACAAGATACGCAGTATTTT
clone_size: medium-sized; v_call: TRBV20-1; j_call: TRBJ2-3; d_call: NA; cdr3_aa: CSARDLGFSADTQYF; cdr3_nt: TGCAGTGCTAGAGATTTAGGGTTTTCTGCAGATACGCAGTATTTT
clone_size: many; v_call: TRBV7-6; j_call: TRBJ2-5; d_call: TRBD1; cdr3_aa: CASRRQGETQYF; cdr3_nt: TGTGCCAGCAGAAGACAGGGTGAGACCCAGTACTTC
clone_size: many; v_call: TRBV24-1; j_call: TRBJ2-1; d_call: TRBD1; cdr3_aa: CATSDATGQGTNNEQFF; cdr3_nt: TGTGCCACCAGTGATGCAACGGGACAGGGGACCAACAATGAGCAGTTCTTC
clone_size: NA; v_call: TRBV20-1; j_call: TRBJ2-7; d_call: TRBD1; cdr3_aa: CSASVTGGRNEQYF; cdr3_nt: TGCAGTGCTAGCGTGACAGGGGGCAGGAACGAGCAGTACTTC
clone_size: few; v_call: TRBV20-1; j_call: TRBJ2-5; d_call: TRBD2; cdr3_aa: CSARDAREGLRETQYF; cdr3_nt: TGCAGTGCTAGAGATGCACGGGAGGGCCTTCGAGAGACCCAGTACTTC
clone_size: few; v_call: TRBV18; j_call: TRBJ2-1; d_call: TRBD2; cdr3_aa: CASSPTTSGRALSYNEQFF; cdr3_nt: TGTGCCAGCTCACCGACGACTAGCGGGAGGGCCCTATCCTACAATGAGCAGTTCTTC
clone_size: NA; v_call: TRBV5-5; j_call: TRBJ2-5; d_call: NA; cdr3_aa: CASSLWGLSDQETQYF; cdr3_nt: TGTGCCAGCAGCCTGTGGGGGCTCTCTGACCAAGAGACCCAGTACTTC
clone_size: once; v_call: TRBV29-1; j_call: TRBJ2-2; d_call: NA; cdr3_aa: CSVDLTGELFF; cdr3_nt: TGCAGCGTTGACCTTACCGGGGAGCTGTTTTTT
clone_size: few; v_call: TRBV30; j_call: TRBJ1-5; d_call: TRBD1; cdr3_aa: CACSQGGDQPQHF; cdr3_nt: TGTGCCTGCTCTCAGGGGGGGGATCAGCCCCAGCATTTT
clone_size: NA; v_call: TRBV27; j_call: TRBJ2-1; d_call: NA; cdr3_aa: CASNTQVGEQFF; cdr3_nt: TGTGCCAGCAACACCCAAGTCGGTGAGCAGTTCTTC
clone_size: few; v_call: TRBV29-1; j_call: TRBJ1-1; d_call: TRBD1; cdr3_aa: CSADRGSENTEAFF; cdr3_nt: TGCAGCGCCGACAGGGGGTCGGAGAACACTGAAGCTTTCTTT
clone_size: many; v_call: TRBV14; j_call: TRBJ1-1; d_call: NA; cdr3_aa: CASSHGFDTEAFF; cdr3_nt: TGTGCCAGCAGCCATGGTTTTGATACGGAAGCTTTCTTT
clone_size: NA; v_call: TRBV12-5; j_call: TRBJ2-2; d_call: NA; cdr3_aa: CASGLRQGSRTGELFF; cdr3_nt: TGTGCTAGTGGTTTAAGGCAGGGAAGTCGCACCGGGGAGCTGTTTTTT
clone_size: many; v_call: TRBV9; j_call: TRBJ2-5; d_call: TRBD1; cdr3_aa: CASSVEGDSQRGTQYF; cdr3_nt: TGTGCCAGCAGCGTAGAAGGGGACAGCCAAAGGGGGACCCAGTACTTC
clone_size: many; v_call: TRBV5-6; j_call: TRBJ1-5; d_call: TRBD1; cdr3_aa: CASSSSRGRGGGRNQPQHF; cdr3_nt: TGTGCCAGCAGCTCCTCCCGGGGTCGAGGGGGCGGACGCAATCAGCCCCAGCATTTT
clone_size: NA; v_call: TRBV5-6; j_call: TRBJ1-1; d_call: NA; cdr3_aa: CASSLDTLSEAFF; cdr3_nt: TGTGCCAGCAGCTTGGACACCCTAAGTGAAGCTTTCTTT
clone_size: NA; v_call: TRBV6-2/TRBV6-3; j_call: TRBJ2-1; d_call: NA; cdr3_aa: CASSRDPYDEQFF; cdr3_nt: TGTGCCAGCAGTCGGGACCCGTACGATGAGCAGTTCTTC
clone_size: many; v_call: TRBV6-2/TRBV6-3; j_call: TRBJ1-3; d_call: NA; cdr3_aa: CASSADGLPPGNTIYF; cdr3_nt: TGTGCCAGCAGCGCCGACGGATTACCCCCTGGAAACACCATATATTTT
clone_size: NA; v_call: TRBV28; j_call: TRBJ2-5; d_call: TRBD2; cdr3_aa: CASRSLAGVNQETQYF; cdr3_nt: TGTGCCAGCAGATCCCTAGCGGGAGTAAACCAAGAGACCCAGTACTTC
clone_size: few; v_call: TRBV5-1; j_call: TRBJ1-1; d_call: NA; cdr3_aa: CASSLAGTRKLMNTEAFF; cdr3_nt: TGCGCCAGCAGCCTCGCAGGGACAAGAAAACTTATGAACACTGAAGCTTTCTTT
clone_size: few; v_call: TRBV7-2; j_call: TRBJ2-7; d_call: NA; cdr3_aa: CASSLVGGRSSYEQYF; cdr3_nt: TGTGCCAGCAGCTTAGTTGGGGGGCGGAGCTCCTACGAGCAGTACTTC
clone_size: many; v_call: TRBV28; j_call: TRBJ1-1; d_call: NA; cdr3_aa: CASSRTGSTEAFF; cdr3_nt: TGTGCCAGCAGTCGTACAGGGTCCACTGAAGCTTTCTTT
clone_size: few; v_call: TRBV5-6; j_call: TRBJ1-2; d_call: NA; cdr3_aa: CASSEYRKYYGYTF; cdr3_nt: TGTGCCAGCAGCGAGTACCGAAAATACTATGGCTACACCTTC